This T cell receptor beta chain was profiled in a study of blood T cells in healthy people across ages. The CDR3 length is 12 residues. Germline CDR1 reads DFQATT; CDR2 reads SNEGSKA (reference sequence). A second PCR of roughly 7 to 11 cycles used a sample-barcoded 5' primer and a J-beta primer mix. TCRdb reanalysed the 5' RACE reads using MiXCR and keeps one entry per CDR3 protein. The table has almost 300,000 distinct CDR3 sequences, 25% to 30% seen once. The TCR originated in a woman in her seventies in good health. Sequencing used blood. The chain joins TRBV20-1 to TRBJ2-5; tentative D call: TRBD2 (6 bases). With the DNA end fitting TRBJ2-1 better, the J assignment may be wrong. CDR3 in amino acids: CSAPTWGDEQFF. As DNA, the CDR3 is TGCAGTGCTCCTACATGGGGGGATGAGCAGTTCTTC.